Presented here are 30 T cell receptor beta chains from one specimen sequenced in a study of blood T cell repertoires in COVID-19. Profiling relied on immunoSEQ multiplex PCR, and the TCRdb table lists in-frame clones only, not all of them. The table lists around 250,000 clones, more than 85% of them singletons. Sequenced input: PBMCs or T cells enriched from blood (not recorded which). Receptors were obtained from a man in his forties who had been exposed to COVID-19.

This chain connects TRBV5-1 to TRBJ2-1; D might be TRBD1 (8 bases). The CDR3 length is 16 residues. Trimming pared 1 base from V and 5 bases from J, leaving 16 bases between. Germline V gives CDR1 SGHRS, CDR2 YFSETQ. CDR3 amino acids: CASSLSAGQANNEQFF. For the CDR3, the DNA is TGCGCCAGCAGCTTGTCAGCGGGACAGGCGAACAATGAGCAGTTCTTC. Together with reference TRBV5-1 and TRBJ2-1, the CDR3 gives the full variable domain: KAGVTQTPRYLIKTRGQQVTLSCSPISGHRSVSWYQQTPGQGLQFLFEYFSETQRNKGNFPGRFSGRQFSNSRSEMNVSTLELGDSALYLCASSLSAGQANNEQFFGPGTRLTVL.

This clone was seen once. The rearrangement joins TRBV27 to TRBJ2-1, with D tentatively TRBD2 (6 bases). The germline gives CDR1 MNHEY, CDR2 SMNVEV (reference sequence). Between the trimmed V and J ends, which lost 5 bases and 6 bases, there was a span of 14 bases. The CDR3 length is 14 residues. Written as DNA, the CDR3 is TGTGCCAGCAGTCTCCCGGGACTGTCCAATGAGCAGTTCTTC. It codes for CASSLPGLSNEQFF.

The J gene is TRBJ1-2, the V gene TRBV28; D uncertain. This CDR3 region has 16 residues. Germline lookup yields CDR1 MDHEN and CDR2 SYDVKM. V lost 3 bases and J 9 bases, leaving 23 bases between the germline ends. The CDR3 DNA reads TGTGCCAGCAGTTTTACCGTCGCGGGAGGACCGCCGCGCTACACCTTC. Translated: CASSFTVAGGPPRYTF.

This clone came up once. The CDR3, as DNA: TGCAGCGTTGATGGGGGAGGCGGCTACAATGAGCAGTTCTTC. It specifies CSVDGGGGYNEQFF. The rearrangement joins TRBV29-1 to TRBJ2-1; tentatively, D is TRBD2 (6 bases). The CDR3 sequence is 14 residues long. CDR1 and CDR2 from the germline V gene are SQVTM and ANQGSEA. Trimming removed 3 bases at V and 3 bases at J, with 12 bases between.

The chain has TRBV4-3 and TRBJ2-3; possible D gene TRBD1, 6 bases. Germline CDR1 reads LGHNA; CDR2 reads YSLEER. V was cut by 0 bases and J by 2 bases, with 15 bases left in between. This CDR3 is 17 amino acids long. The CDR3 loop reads CASSQDPGQIHTDTQYF. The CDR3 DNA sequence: TGCGCCAGCAGCCAAGATCCGGGACAAATACACACAGATACGCAGTATTTT.

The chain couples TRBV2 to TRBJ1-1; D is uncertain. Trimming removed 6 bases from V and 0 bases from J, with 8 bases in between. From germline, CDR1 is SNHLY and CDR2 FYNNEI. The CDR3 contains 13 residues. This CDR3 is CASSNEMNTEAFF. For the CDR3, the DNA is TGTGCCAGCAGCAACGAGATGAACACTGAAGCTTTCTTT.

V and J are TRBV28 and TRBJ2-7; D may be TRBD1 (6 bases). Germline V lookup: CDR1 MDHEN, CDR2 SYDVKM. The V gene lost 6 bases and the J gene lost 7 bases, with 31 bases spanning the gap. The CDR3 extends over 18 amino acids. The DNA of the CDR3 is TGTGCCAGCAGCTCCTCACCTAGGTGGGGGCGCAGTCCCTGGGAGCAGTACTTC. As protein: CASSSSPRWGRSPWEQYF.

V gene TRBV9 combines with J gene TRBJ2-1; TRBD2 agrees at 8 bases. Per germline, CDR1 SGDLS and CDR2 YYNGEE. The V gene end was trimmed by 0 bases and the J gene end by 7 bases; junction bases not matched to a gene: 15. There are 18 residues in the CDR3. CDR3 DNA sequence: TGTGCCAGCAGCGTAGGGGGGGCGACGGGAGGGCCGAGGAATGAGCAGTTCTTC. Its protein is CASSVGGATGGPRNEQFF.

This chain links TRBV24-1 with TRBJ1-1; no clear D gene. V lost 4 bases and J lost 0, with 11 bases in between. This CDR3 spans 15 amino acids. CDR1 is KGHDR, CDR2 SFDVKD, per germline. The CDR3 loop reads CATSDSSTLNTEAFF. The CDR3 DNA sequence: TGTGCCACCAGTGACTCTAGTACGTTGAACACTGAAGCTTTCTTT.

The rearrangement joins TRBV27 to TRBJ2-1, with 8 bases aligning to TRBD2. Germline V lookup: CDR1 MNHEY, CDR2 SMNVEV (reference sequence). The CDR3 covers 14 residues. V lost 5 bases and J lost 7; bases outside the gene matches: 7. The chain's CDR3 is CASSPGTRSNEQFF. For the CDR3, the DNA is TGTGCCAGCAGTCCAGGGACTAGGTCGAATGAGCAGTTCTTC.

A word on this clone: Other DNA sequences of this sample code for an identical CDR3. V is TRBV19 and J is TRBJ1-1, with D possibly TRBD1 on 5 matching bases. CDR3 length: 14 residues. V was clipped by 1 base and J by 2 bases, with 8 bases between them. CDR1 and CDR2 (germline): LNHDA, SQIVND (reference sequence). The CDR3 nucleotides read TGTGCCAGTAGTATAGGGCAGGGAAACACTGAAGCTTTCTTT. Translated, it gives CASSIGQGNTEAFF.

The CDR3 reads CSVAAGVGNTIYF. The CDR3 bases are TGCAGCGTTGCTGCGGGGGTTGGAAACACCATATATTTT. V gene TRBV29-1 combines with J gene TRBJ1-3; tentatively, D is TRBD1 (5 bases). Germline CDR1 SQVTM, CDR2 ANQGSEA. The CDR3 loop spans 13 amino acids. The V end lost 4 bases, the J end lost 3 bases, and 10 bases lay between the germline ends.

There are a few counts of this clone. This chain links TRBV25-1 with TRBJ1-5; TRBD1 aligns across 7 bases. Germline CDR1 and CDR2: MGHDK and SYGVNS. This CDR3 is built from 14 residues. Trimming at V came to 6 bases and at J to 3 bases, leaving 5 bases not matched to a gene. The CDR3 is CASRQTGDNQPQHF. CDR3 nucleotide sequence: TGTGCCAGCAGACAAACAGGGGACAATCAGCCCCAGCATTTT.

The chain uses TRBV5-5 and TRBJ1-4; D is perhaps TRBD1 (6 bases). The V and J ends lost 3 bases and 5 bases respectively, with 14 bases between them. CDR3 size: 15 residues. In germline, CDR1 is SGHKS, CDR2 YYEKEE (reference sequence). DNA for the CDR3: TGTGCCAGCAGCTCCAGACAGGTCAAGAATGAAAAACTGTTTTTT. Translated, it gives CASSSRQVKNEKLFF.

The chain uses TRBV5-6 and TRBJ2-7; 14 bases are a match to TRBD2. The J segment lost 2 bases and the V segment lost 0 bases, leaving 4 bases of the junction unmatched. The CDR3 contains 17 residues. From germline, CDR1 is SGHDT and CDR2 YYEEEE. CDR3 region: CASSLAGLAGAPYEQYF. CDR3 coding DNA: TGTGCCAGCAGCTTGGCGGGACTAGCGGGAGCCCCCTACGAGCAGTACTTC. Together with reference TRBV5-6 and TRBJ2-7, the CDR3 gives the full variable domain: DAGVTQSPTHLIKTRGQQVTLRCSPKSGHDTVSWYQQALGQGPQFIFQYYEEEERQRGNFPDRFSGHQFPNYSSELNVNALLLGDSALYLCASSLAGLAGAPYEQYFGPGTRLTVT.

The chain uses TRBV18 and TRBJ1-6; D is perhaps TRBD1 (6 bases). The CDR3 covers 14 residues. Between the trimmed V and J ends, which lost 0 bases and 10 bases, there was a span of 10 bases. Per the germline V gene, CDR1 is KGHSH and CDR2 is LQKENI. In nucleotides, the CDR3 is TGTGCCAGCTCACCACCGAACAGGGACTCACCCCTCCACTTT. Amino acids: CASSPPNRDSPLHF.

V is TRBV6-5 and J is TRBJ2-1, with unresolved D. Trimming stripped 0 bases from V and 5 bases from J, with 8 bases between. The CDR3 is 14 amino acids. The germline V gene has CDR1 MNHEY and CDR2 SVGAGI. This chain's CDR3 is CASSYSTANNEQFF. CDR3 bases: TGTGCCAGCAGTTACTCAACAGCAAACAATGAGCAGTTCTTC.

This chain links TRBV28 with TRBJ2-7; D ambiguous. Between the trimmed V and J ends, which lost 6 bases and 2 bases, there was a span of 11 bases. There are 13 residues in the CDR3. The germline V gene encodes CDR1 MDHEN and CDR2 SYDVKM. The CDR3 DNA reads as TGTGCCAGCAGCCCTTCTACGACCTACGAGCAGTACTTC. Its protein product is CASSPSTTYEQYF.

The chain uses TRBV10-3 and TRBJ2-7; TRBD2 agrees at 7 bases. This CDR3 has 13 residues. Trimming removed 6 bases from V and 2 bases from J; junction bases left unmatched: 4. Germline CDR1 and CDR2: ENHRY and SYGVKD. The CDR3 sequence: CAIRVGGTYEQYF. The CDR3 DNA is TGTGCCATCAGAGTGGGAGGGACCTACGAGCAGTACTTC.

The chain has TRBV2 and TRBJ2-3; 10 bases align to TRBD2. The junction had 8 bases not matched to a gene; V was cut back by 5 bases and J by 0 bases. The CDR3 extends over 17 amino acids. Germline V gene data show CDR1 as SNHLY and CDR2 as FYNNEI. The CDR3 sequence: CASSSRTSGDSTDTQYF. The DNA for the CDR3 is TGTGCCAGCAGTAGTCGGACTAGCGGAGATAGCACAGATACGCAGTATTTT.

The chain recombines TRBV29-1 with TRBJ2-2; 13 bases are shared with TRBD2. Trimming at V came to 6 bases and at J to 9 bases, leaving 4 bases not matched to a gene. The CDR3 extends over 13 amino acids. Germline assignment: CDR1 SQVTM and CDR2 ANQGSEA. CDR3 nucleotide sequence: TGCAGCGTGCGACTAGCGGGAGGCTGGGAGCTGTTTTTT. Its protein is CSVRLAGGWELFF.

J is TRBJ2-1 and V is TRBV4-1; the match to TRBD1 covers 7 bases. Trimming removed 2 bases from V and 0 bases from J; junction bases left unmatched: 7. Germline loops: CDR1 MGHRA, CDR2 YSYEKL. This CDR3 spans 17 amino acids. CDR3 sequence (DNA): TGCGCCAGCAGCCAACAAGGGGGCCCCAGCTCCTACAATGAGCAGTTCTTC. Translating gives CASSQQGGPSSYNEQFF.

The CDR3 DNA reads TGCGCCAGCAGCCAGGGAGATCAGCCCCAGCATTTT. Translated, it gives CASSQGDQPQHF. This chain connects TRBV4-1 to TRBJ1-5; D unresolved. CDR3 length: 12 residues. Trimming left V 3 bases short and J 5 bases short, with 5 bases between. CDR1 is MGHRA and CDR2 is YSYEKL in the germline V gene.

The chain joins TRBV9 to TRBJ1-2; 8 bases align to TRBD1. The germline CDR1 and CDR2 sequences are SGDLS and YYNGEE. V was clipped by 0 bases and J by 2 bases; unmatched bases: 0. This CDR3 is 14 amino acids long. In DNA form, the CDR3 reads TGTGCCAGCAGCGTAGGGGACAGGAACTATGGCTACACCTTC. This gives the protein CASSVGDRNYGYTF.

CDR3 loop: CASSPSSGSNTGELFF. DNA of the CDR3: TGCGCCAGCAGCCCTTCTAGCGGGAGCAACACCGGGGAGCTGTTTTTT. The J gene is TRBJ2-2, the V gene TRBV5-1, with TRBD2 matching over 10 bases. Looked up from germline, CDR1 is SGHRS and CDR2 is YFSETQ. This CDR3 has 16 amino acids. V was pared by 4 bases and J by 2 bases, with 5 bases of the junction left unmatched. Based on the CDR3 plus reference TRBV5-1 and TRBJ2-2, the full variable domain is KAGVTQTPRYLIKTRGQQVTLSCSPISGHRSVSWYQQTPGQGLQFLFEYFSETQRNKGNFPGRFSGRQFSNSRSEMNVSTLELGDSALYLCASSPSSGSNTGELFFGEGSRLTVL.

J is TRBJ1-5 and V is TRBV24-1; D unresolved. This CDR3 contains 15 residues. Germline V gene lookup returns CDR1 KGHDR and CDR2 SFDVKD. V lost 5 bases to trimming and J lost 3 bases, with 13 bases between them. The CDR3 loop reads CATSGSDKYNQPQHF. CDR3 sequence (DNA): TGTGCCACCAGTGGGTCAGACAAGTACAATCAGCCCCAGCATTTT.

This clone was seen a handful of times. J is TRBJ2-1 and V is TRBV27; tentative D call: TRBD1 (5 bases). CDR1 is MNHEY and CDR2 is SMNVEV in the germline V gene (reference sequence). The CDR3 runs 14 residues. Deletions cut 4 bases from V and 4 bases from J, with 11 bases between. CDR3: CASSWGRRYNEQFF. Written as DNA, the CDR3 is TGTGCCAGCAGTTGGGGCCGCAGGTACAATGAGCAGTTCTTC.

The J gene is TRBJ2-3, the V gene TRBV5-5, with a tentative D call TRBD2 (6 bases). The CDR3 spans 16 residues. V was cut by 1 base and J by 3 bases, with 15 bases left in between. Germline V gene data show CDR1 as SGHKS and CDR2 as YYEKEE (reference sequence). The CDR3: CASSLTEGLRTDTQYF. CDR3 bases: TGTGCCAGCAGCTTGACGGAGGGTCTGAGGACAGATACGCAGTATTTT. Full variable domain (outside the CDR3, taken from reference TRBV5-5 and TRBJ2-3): DAGVTQSPTHLIKTRGQQVTLRCSPISGHKSVSWYQQVLGQGPQFIFQYYEKEERGRGNFPDRFSARQFPNYSSELNVNALLLGDSALYLCASSLTEGLRTDTQYFGPGTRLTVL.

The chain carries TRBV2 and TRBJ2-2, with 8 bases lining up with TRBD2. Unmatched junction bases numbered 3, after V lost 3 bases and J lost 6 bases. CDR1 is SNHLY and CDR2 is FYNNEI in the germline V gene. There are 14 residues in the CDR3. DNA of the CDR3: TGTGCCAGCAGTGACGGGAGGGAGTCCGGGGAGCTGTTTTTT. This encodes CASSDGRESGELFF.

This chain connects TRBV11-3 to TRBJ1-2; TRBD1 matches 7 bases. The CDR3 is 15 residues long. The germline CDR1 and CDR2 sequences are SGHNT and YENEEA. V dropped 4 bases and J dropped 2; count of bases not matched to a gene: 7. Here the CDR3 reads CASSYGQASNYGYTF. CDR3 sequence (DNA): TGTGCCAGCAGCTACGGACAGGCGTCAAACTATGGCTACACCTTC.